This TCR beta chain was retrieved from a study of T cells expressing NK-cell markers. About the study: Seven of the eight sequenced donors were HCMV-seropositive; one was seronegative. Study outcomes and limitations: The same clonotypes also predominated in the CD3+CD56-NKG2C+ fraction of several donors.

This CDR3 contains 13 residues. As concerns this clonotype: No antigen is known for it.

TCRdb re-called the 5' RACE reads; one entry per CDR3 protein, DNA not given. This sample lists some 300,000 distinct CDR3 sequences; its ten largest clones have around 0.37%. The sequenced sample was blood T cells: a sorted CD56 or NKG2C T cell subset, CD4+ or CD8+ T cells, or bulk PBMC T cells (not recorded which). The V call is TRBV12-3 or TRBV12-4, the J call TRBJ2-1; absent DNA, TCRdb's TRBD2 call cannot be checked. The receptor was derived from a man aged 18 to 29 in good health. CDR3 residues: CASKRGPLGEQFF.